The clone carrying this T cell receptor beta chain occurred many times. Its specificity is unknown. This record comes from a study of metastatic and nonmetastatic thyroid tumors. Study background: From malignant and benign thyroid patients, repertoires in blood and in tumor or nodule tissue were compared. Study conclusions and caveats: Reportedly, malignant thyroid tumors had significantly higher TCR beta diversity than benign nodules, in blood and tumor.

The CDR3 has 14 amino acids. Trimming shortened V by 2 bases and J by 3 bases, and 11 bases separated the two germline ends. Germline values: CDR1 MDHEN, CDR2 SYDVKM. Thyroid surgery was performed in patients who had received no treatment beforehand. In the authors' methods: The study's classifier, a distant-metastasis tool for papillary thyroid cancer, was built using CDR3 differences across clinicopathological groups. MiXCR was used by TCRdb to re-call the PCR reads. These V and J calls are TCRdb output, not the study's own analysis. The sample has over 35,000 clones, about 13% seen once; the top ten hold over 7.5%.

Sequencing was carried out using blood. V and J are TRBV28 and TRBJ2-7; maybe TRBD2 (5 bases). This receptor was obtained from a female donor with papillary thyroid cancer or a benign thyroid nodule (not recorded which). Some clones in this sample may be carry-over from other donors' samples. Here the CDR3 reads CASSLRGILYEQYF. The CDR3 nucleotides are TGTGCCAGCAGTTTACGGGGAATCCTCTACGAGCAGTACTTC. The variable domain in full, completed from reference TRBV28 and TRBJ2-7, reads DVKVTQSSRYLVKRTGEKVFLECVQDMDHENMFWYRQDPGLGLRLIYFSYDVKMKEKGDIPEGYSVSREKKERFSLILESASTNQTSMYLCASSLRGILYEQYFGPGTRLTVT.